This T cell receptor beta chain emerged from a study of cytomegalovirus exposure and HLA in healthy donors. The PCR contained 60 Vbeta and 13 Jbeta primers. Method: immunoSEQ multiplex PCR; TCRdb's copy keeps in-frame clones and lacks some. This sample carries tens of thousands of clones, 60% to 85% of them seen once, and the ten largest clones take about 5.5%. This receptor was taken from a male donor in good health and CMV-seropositive. Sequences were obtained from PBMCs.

Here the CDR3 DNA reads TGTGCCAGCAGCGTAGTACAGGGAAGAGGCTACACCTTC. Amino acids: CASSVVQGRGYTF. The V gene is TRBV9, the J gene TRBJ1-2; D is perhaps TRBD1 (6 bases). Germline values: CDR1 SGDLS, CDR2 YYNGEE. Trimming took 0 bases from V and 8 from J, leaving 11 bases between them. The CDR3 is 13 amino acids.